These T cell receptor beta chains were read from a single sample in a study of cytomegalovirus exposure and HLA in healthy donors. TCRdb keeps only in-frame clones here, not all; method: immunoSEQ multiplex PCR. The sample holds around 120,000 clones, 60% to 85% seen once. The sequenced material came from PBMCs. These receptors all come from a woman aged 40 to 55 in good health and CMV-seropositive. CDR3s include the opening cysteine and the closing phenylalanine or tryptophan. The D gene is left open where the match is weak. For some rows the clone size is stated as once, few or many, or as a class when expanded; others skip it.

d_call: TRBD2
j_call: TRBJ2-1
clone_size: NA
v_call: TRBV4-1
cdr3_nt: TGCGCCAGCAGCCAACCGAGCGGGGGGCCCCCCTCCTACAATGAGCAGTTCTTC
cdr3_aa: CASSQPSGGPPSYNEQFF

d_call: TRBD1
j_call: TRBJ1-2
clone_size: NA
v_call: TRBV5-1
cdr3_nt: TGCGCCAGCAGCTTATGGACAGGGGGCGGGAGCTATGGCTACACCTTC
cdr3_aa: CASSLWTGGGSYGYTF

d_call: NA
j_call: TRBJ1-5
clone_size: NA
v_call: TRBV6-1
cdr3_nt: TGTGCCAGCAGTGGGCCCCGCGGACAGAATCAGCCCCAGCATTTT
cdr3_aa: CASSGPRGQNQPQHF

d_call: NA
j_call: TRBJ2-3
clone_size: once
v_call: TRBV7-3
cdr3_nt: TGTGCCAGCAGCTTAGGCCGCGGCGTTTCTAGCACAGATACGCAGTATTTT
cdr3_aa: CASSLGRGVSSTDTQYF

d_call: TRBD2
j_call: TRBJ2-1
clone_size: NA
v_call: TRBV4-3
cdr3_nt: TGCGCCAGCAGCCAAGAGGGGGGGGACAATGAGCAGTTCTTC
cdr3_aa: CASSQEGGDNEQFF

d_call: TRBD1
j_call: TRBJ1-2
clone_size: NA
v_call: TRBV7-2
cdr3_nt: TGTGCCAGCAGCTTAGGTCAGGGGGCGGGCTATGGCTACACCTTC
cdr3_aa: CASSLGQGAGYGYTF

d_call: TRBD1
j_call: TRBJ1-1
clone_size: NA
v_call: TRBV6-4
cdr3_nt: TGTGCCAGCAGTGCTTCCTGGACAGGGGGAACTGAAGCTTTCTTT
cdr3_aa: CASSASWTGGTEAFF

d_call: NA
j_call: TRBJ2-1
clone_size: NA
v_call: TRBV10-1
cdr3_nt: TGCGCCAGCAGTGGGGTCAGGGACAATGAGCAGTTCTTC
cdr3_aa: CASSGVRDNEQFF

d_call: NA
j_call: TRBJ2-7
clone_size: NA
v_call: TRBV6-1
cdr3_nt: TGTGCCAGCTCATCGGTTCCCCCGCCCTACGAGCAGTACTTC
cdr3_aa: CASSSVPPPYEQYF

d_call: NA
j_call: TRBJ1-1
clone_size: NA
v_call: TRBV27
cdr3_nt: TGTGCCAGCAGTTTCGGGGACACTGAAGCTTTCTTT
cdr3_aa: CASSFGDTEAFF

d_call: NA
j_call: TRBJ1-6
clone_size: NA
v_call: TRBV11-2
cdr3_nt: TGTGCCAGCAGCTTATCATTAGATTCACCCCTCCACTTT
cdr3_aa: CASSLSLDSPLHF

d_call: TRBD1
j_call: TRBJ1-6
clone_size: NA
v_call: TRBV5-4
cdr3_nt: TGTGCCAGCAGCTCACCGGGCAGGGGGGATTCACCCCTCCACTTT
cdr3_aa: CASSSPGRGDSPLHF

d_call: TRBD1
j_call: TRBJ1-5
clone_size: NA
v_call: TRBV19
cdr3_nt: TGTGCCAGTAGGGGGACAGGGATTGTGGTGAATAGCAATCAGCCCCAGCATTTT
cdr3_aa: CASRGTGIVVNSNQPQHF

d_call: TRBD1
j_call: TRBJ2-7
clone_size: NA
v_call: TRBV7-6
cdr3_nt: TGTGCCAGCAGCTCCGGGACAGGGGGGTACGAGCAGTACTTC
cdr3_aa: CASSSGTGGYEQYF

d_call: TRBD2
j_call: TRBJ2-5
clone_size: NA
v_call: TRBV5-1
cdr3_nt: TGCGCCAGCAGCTTGGGGGCAACGGGGGGGCTGGAGACCCAGTACTTC
cdr3_aa: CASSLGATGGLETQYF

d_call: TRBD2
j_call: TRBJ2-6
clone_size: NA
v_call: TRBV2
cdr3_nt: TGTGCCAGCGATCTTGGGGGGGCTGGGGCCAACGTCCTGACTTTC
cdr3_aa: CASDLGGAGANVLTF

d_call: NA
j_call: TRBJ2-1
clone_size: NA
v_call: TRBV30
cdr3_nt: TGTGCCTGGACCGGGGCCTACAATGAGCAGTTCTTC
cdr3_aa: CAWTGAYNEQFF

d_call: TRBD2
j_call: TRBJ2-3
clone_size: once
v_call: TRBV2
cdr3_nt: TGTGCCAGCAGGGAGGACTGGCGGGGGGATACGCAGTATTTT
cdr3_aa: CASREDWRGDTQYF

d_call: TRBD1
j_call: TRBJ1-1
clone_size: NA
v_call: TRBV2
cdr3_nt: TGTGCCAGCAGTGGACAGGGACGTAAGAACACTGAAGCTTTCTTT
cdr3_aa: CASSGQGRKNTEAFF

d_call: TRBD1
j_call: TRBJ1-3
clone_size: NA
v_call: TRBV15
cdr3_nt: TGTGCCACCAGCAGAGCCGGGACAGGGGGAGACACCATATATTTT
cdr3_aa: CATSRAGTGGDTIYF

d_call: TRBD1
j_call: TRBJ2-5
clone_size: NA
v_call: TRBV27
cdr3_nt: TGTGCCAGCAGCCCGACAGGGAGTGGGGAGACCCAGTACTTC
cdr3_aa: CASSPTGSGETQYF

d_call: TRBD1
j_call: TRBJ1-1
clone_size: NA
v_call: TRBV6-1
cdr3_nt: TGTGCCAGCAGCGGACAGGGGAAGGCTGAAGCTTTCTTT
cdr3_aa: CASSGQGKAEAFF

d_call: TRBD1
j_call: TRBJ1-3
clone_size: NA
v_call: TRBV14
cdr3_nt: TGTGCCAGCACCATAGGGGGCGGAAGCTCTGGAAACACCATATATTTT
cdr3_aa: CASTIGGGSSGNTIYF

d_call: TRBD1
j_call: TRBJ2-7
clone_size: few
v_call: TRBV7-7
cdr3_nt: TGTGCTAGCAGCTCCGGGACAGGGGGCTTCGACGAGCAGTACTTC
cdr3_aa: CASSSGTGGFDEQYF

d_call: TRBD1
j_call: TRBJ2-3
clone_size: NA
v_call: TRBV11-3
cdr3_nt: TGTGCCAGCAGCGTGGGACAGGGGGCGCGGGATACGCAGTATTTT
cdr3_aa: CASSVGQGARDTQYF

d_call: TRBD2
j_call: TRBJ2-7
clone_size: NA
v_call: TRBV7-9
cdr3_nt: TGTGCCAGCAGCTTTACGCGACTAGCGGGAGGTTCTGGCGAGCAGTACTTC
cdr3_aa: CASSFTRLAGGSGEQYF

d_call: TRBD2
j_call: TRBJ2-1
clone_size: NA
v_call: TRBV9
cdr3_nt: TGTGCCAGCAGCGTAGTACCGCTAGCGGGAGAGGGGCGAGGTGAGCAGTTCTTC
cdr3_aa: CASSVVPLAGEGRGEQFF

d_call: NA
j_call: TRBJ1-1
clone_size: NA
v_call: TRBV2
cdr3_nt: TGTGCCAGCAGTGTTCGGGGGGCAGGCTCTGAAGCTTTCTTT
cdr3_aa: CASSVRGAGSEAFF

d_call: NA
j_call: TRBJ2-7
clone_size: NA
v_call: TRBV19
cdr3_nt: TGTGCCAGTAGCTCGGACTCCACGTTTTACGAGCAGTACTTC
cdr3_aa: CASSSDSTFYEQYF

d_call: TRBD1
j_call: TRBJ1-1
clone_size: NA
v_call: TRBV15
cdr3_nt: TGTGCCACCAGCCCCCGTCGCACAGGGGGGAGGATTGAAGCTTTCTTT
cdr3_aa: CATSPRRTGGRIEAFF

d_call: TRBD2
j_call: TRBJ2-5
clone_size: few
v_call: TRBV29-1
cdr3_nt: TGCAGCGTTGACGGTGGGGTAGCGGGGGGGCTGGAGACCCAGTACTTC
cdr3_aa: CSVDGGVAGGLETQYF

d_call: TRBD1
j_call: TRBJ2-7
clone_size: NA
v_call: TRBV6-1
cdr3_nt: TGTGCCAGCAGACAGGGGTCCCACGAGCAGTACTTC
cdr3_aa: CASRQGSHEQYF

d_call: NA
j_call: TRBJ1-5
clone_size: NA
v_call: TRBV6-5
cdr3_nt: TGTGCCAGCAGTTTAAGAGGGAATCAGCCCCAGCATTTT
cdr3_aa: CASSLRGNQPQHF

d_call: TRBD1
j_call: TRBJ1-5
clone_size: NA
v_call: TRBV7-2
cdr3_nt: TGTGCCAGCAGTTCACAGGGGAGACAGCCCCAGCATTTT
cdr3_aa: CASSSQGRQPQHF

d_call: TRBD1
j_call: TRBJ2-3
clone_size: few
v_call: TRBV4-3
cdr3_nt: TGCGCCAGCAGCCGTGGACAGGGGCCAGATACGCAGTATTTT
cdr3_aa: CASSRGQGPDTQYF

d_call: NA
j_call: TRBJ2-5
clone_size: NA
v_call: TRBV7-6
cdr3_nt: TGTGCCAGCAGCCCCCTGTTCGGAGAGACCCAGTACTTC
cdr3_aa: CASSPLFGETQYF

d_call: TRBD1
j_call: TRBJ1-1
clone_size: NA
v_call: TRBV5-1
cdr3_nt: TGCGCCAGCAGCTTGGGACAGGGTAGGATGAACACTGAAGCTTTCTTT
cdr3_aa: CASSLGQGRMNTEAFF